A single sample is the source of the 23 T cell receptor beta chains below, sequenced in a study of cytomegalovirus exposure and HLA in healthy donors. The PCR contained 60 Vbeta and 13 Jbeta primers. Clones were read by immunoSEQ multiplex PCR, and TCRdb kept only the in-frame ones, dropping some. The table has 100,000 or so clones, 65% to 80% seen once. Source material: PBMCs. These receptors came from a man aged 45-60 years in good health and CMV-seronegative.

CDR3 sequence reads: CASTPDRDNQPQHF. The DNA for the CDR3 is TGTGCCAGCACCCCGGACAGGGACAATCAGCCCCAGCATTTT. V gene TRBV6-1 combines with J gene TRBJ1-5; TRBD1 agrees at 8 bases. V trimming: 7 bases; J trimming: 3 bases; junction bases outside the gene matches: 5. The germline V gene has CDR1 MNHNS and CDR2 SASEGT. The CDR3 length is 14 residues.

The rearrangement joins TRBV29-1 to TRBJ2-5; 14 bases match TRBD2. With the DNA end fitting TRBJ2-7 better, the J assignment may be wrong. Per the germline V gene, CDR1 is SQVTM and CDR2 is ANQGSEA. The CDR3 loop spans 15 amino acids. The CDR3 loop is CSGAGLAGDPYEQYF. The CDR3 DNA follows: TGCAGCGGGGCGGGACTAGCGGGGGATCCCTACGAGCAGTACTTC.

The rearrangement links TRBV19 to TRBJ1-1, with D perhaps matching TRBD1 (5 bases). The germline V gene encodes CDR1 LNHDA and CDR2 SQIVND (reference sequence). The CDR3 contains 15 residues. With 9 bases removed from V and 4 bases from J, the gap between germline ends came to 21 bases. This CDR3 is CASKRPGSGGTEAFF. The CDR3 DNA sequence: TGTGCCAGCAAACGACCAGGGTCTGGTGGCACTGAAGCTTTCTTT.

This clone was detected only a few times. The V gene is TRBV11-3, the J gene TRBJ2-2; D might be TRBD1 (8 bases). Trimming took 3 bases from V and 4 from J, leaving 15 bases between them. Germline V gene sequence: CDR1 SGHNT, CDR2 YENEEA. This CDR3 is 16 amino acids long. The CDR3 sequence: CASSFRQGRGTGELFF. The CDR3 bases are TGTGCCAGCAGCTTCAGACAGGGGAGGGGCACCGGGGAGCTGTTTTTT.

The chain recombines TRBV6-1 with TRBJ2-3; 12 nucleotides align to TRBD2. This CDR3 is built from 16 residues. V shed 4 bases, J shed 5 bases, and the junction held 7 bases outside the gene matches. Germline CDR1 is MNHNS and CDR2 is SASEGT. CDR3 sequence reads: CASSAGLAGGLDTQYF. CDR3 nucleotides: TGTGCCAGCAGTGCAGGCCTAGCGGGGGGGTTAGATACGCAGTATTTT.

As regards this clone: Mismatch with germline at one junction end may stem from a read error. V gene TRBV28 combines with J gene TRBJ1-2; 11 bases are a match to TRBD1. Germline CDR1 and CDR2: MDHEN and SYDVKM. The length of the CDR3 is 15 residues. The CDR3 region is CASSSPQGQGDGHTF. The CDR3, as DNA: TGTGCCAGCAGTTCCCCACAGGGACAGGGGGATGGCCACACCTTC.

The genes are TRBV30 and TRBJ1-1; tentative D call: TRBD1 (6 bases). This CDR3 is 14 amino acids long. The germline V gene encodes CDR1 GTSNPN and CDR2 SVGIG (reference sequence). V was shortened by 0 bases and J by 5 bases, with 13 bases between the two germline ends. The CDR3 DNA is TGTGCCTGGAGTGTAGGGGGAGGGGTTACTGAAGCTTTCTTT. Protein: CAWSVGGGVTEAFF.

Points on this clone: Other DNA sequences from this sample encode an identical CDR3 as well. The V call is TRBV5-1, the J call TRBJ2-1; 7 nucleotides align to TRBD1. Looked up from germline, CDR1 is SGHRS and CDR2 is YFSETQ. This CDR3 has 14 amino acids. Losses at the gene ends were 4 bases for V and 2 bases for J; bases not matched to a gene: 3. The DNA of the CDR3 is TGCGCCAGCAGCCTAGGGACAGCCTACAATGAGCAGTTCTTC. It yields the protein CASSLGTAYNEQFF. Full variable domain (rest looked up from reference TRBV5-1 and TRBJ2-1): KAGVTQTPRYLIKTRGQQVTLSCSPISGHRSVSWYQQTPGQGLQFLFEYFSETQRNKGNFPGRFSGRQFSNSRSEMNVSTLELGDSALYLCASSLGTAYNEQFFGPGTRLTVL.

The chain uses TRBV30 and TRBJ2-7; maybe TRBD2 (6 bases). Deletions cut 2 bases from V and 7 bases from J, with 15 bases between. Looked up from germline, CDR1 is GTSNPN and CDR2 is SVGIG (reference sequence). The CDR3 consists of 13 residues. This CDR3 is CAWSSWGDGEQYF. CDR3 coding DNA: TGTGCCTGGAGTTCCTGGGGGGACGGGGAGCAGTACTTC.

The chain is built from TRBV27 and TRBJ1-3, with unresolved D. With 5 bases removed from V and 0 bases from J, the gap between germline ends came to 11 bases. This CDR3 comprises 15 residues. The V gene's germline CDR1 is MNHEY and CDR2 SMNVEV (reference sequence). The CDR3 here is CASSPGIPSGNTIYF. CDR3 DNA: TGTGCCAGCAGTCCCGGGATCCCCTCTGGAAACACCATATATTTT.

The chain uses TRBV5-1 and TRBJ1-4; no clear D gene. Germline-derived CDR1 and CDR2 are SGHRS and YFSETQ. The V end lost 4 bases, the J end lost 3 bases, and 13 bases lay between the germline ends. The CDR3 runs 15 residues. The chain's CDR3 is CASSPTGVANEKLFF. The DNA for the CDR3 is TGCGCCAGCAGCCCAACCGGGGTGGCTAATGAAAAACTGTTTTTT.

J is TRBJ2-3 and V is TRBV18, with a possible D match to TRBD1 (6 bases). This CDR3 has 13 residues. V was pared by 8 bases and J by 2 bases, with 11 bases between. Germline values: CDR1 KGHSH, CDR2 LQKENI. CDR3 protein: CASRDRITDTQYF. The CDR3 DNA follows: TGTGCCAGCCGAGACAGGATCACAGATACGCAGTATTTT.

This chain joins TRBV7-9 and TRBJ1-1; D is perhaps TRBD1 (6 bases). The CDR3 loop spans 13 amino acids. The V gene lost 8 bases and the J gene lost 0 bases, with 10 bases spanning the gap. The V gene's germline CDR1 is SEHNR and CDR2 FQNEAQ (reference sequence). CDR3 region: CASHRDMNTEAFF. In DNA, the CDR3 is TGTGCCAGCCACAGGGACATGAACACTGAAGCTTTCTTT. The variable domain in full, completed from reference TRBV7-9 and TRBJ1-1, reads DTGVSQNPRHKITKRGQNVTFRCDPISEHNRLYWYRQTLGQGPEFLTYFQNEAQLEKSRLLSDRFSAERPKGSFSTLEIQRTEQGDSAMYLCASHRDMNTEAFFGQGTRLTVV.

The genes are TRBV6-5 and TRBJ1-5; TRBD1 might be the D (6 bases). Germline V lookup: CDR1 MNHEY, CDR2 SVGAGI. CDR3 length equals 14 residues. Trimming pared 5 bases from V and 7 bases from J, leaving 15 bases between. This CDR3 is CASSRGQTGQPQHF. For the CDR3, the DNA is TGTGCCAGCAGTCGTGGACAGACGGGCCAGCCCCAGCATTTT.

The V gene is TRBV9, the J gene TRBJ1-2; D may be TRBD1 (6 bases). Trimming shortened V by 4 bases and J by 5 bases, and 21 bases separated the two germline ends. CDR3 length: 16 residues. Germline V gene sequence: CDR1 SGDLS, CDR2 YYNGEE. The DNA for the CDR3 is TGTGCCAGCAGCCCCATCAGGGGAATCAATGGATATGGCTACACCTTC. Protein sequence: CASSPIRGINGYGYTF.

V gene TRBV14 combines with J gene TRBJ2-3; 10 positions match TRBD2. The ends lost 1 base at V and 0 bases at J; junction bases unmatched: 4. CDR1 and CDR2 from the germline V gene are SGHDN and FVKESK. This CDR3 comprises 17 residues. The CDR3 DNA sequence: TGTGCCAGCAGCCAAGCTAGCGGGGGACCCAGCACAGATACGCAGTATTTT. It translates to CASSQASGGPSTDTQYF.

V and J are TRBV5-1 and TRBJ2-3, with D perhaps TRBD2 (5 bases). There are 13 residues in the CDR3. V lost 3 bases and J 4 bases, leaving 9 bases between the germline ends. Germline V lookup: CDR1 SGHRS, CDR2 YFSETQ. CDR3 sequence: CASSSSGADTQYF. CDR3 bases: TGCGCCAGCAGCTCCTCCGGGGCAGATACGCAGTATTTT.

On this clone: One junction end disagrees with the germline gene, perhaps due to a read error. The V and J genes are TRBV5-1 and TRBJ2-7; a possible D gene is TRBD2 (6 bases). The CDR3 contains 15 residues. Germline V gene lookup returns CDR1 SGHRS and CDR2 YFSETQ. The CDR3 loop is CASSLGLPRLGEQYF. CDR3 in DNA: TGCGCCAGCAGTTTGGGACTCCCCCGGCTTGGCGAGCAGTACTTC.

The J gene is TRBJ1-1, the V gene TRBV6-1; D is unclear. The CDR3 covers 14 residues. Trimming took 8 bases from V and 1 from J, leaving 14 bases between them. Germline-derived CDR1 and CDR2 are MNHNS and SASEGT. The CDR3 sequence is CASSEVGANTEAFF. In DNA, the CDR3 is TGTGCCAGCTCCGAAGTCGGAGCGAACACTGAAGCTTTCTTT.

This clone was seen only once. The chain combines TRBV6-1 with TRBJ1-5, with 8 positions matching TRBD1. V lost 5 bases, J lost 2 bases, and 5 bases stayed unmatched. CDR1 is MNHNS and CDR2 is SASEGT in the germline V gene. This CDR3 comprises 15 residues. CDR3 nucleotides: TGTGCCAGCAGTACAGGGGGGGGGCGCAATCAGCCCCAGCATTTT. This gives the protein CASSTGGGRNQPQHF.

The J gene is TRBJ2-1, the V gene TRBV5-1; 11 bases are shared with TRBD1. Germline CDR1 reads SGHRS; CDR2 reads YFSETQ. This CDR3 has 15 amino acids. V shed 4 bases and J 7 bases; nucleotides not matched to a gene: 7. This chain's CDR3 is CASSEGQGALNEQFF. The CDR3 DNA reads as TGCGCCAGCAGCGAAGGACAGGGGGCGCTTAATGAGCAGTTCTTC.

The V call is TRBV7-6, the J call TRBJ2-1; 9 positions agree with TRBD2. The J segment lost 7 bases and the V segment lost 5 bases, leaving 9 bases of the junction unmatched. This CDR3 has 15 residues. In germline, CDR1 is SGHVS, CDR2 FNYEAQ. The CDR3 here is CASSPGGLALNEQFF. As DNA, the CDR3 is TGTGCCAGCAGCCCAGGGGGACTAGCCTTAAATGAGCAGTTCTTC.

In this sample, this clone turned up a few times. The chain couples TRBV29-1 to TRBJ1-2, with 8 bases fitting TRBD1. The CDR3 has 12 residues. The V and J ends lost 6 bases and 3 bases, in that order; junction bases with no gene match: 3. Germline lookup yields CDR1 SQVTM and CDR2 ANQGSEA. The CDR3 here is CSVLQGDYGYTF. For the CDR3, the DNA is TGCAGCGTCTTACAGGGGGACTATGGCTACACCTTC.